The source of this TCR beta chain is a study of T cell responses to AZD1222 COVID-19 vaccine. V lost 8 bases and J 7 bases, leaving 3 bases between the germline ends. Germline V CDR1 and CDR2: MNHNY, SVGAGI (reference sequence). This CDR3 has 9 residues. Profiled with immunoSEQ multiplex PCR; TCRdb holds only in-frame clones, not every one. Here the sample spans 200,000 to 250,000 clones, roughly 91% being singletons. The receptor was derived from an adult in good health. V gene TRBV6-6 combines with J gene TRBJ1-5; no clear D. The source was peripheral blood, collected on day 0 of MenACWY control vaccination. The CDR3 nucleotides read TGTGCCAGCGGACAGCCCCAGCATTTT. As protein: CASGQPQHF.